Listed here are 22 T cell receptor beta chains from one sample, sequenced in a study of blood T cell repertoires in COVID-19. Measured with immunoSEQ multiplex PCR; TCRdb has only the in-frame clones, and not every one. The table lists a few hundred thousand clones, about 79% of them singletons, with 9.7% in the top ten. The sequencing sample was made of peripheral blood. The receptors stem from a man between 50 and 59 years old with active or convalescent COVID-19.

The CDR3 coding sequence is TGTGCCAGCCAGGGTTATAATTCACCCCTCCACTTT. This gives the protein CASQGYNSPLHF. The chain has TRBV2 and TRBJ1-6; a weak D match, TRBD1 (5 bases). Germline CDR1 is SNHLY and CDR2 is FYNNEI. The CDR3 totals 12 residues. V was trimmed by 8 bases and J by 4 bases, leaving 6 bases between them.

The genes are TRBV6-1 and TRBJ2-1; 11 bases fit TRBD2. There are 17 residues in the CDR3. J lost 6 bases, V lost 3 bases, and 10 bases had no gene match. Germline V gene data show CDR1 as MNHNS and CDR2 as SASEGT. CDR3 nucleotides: TGTGCCAGCAGTGAGTACCTTACTAGCGGGGGACGCAATGAGCAGTTCTTC. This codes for CASSEYLTSGGRNEQFF.

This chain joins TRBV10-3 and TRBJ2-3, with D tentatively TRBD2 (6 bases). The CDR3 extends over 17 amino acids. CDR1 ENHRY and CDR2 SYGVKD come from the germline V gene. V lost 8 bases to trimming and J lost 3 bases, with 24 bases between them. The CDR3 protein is CAIRGRDGSEGTDTQYF. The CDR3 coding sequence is TGTGCCATCCGGGGACGAGACGGGAGCGAGGGGACAGATACGCAGTATTTT.

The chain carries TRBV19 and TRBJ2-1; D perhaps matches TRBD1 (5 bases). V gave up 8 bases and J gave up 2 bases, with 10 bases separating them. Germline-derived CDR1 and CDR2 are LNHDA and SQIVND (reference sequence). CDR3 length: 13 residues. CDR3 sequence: CASVDSAYNEQFF. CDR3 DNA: TGTGCCAGTGTTGACAGTGCCTACAATGAGCAGTTCTTC.

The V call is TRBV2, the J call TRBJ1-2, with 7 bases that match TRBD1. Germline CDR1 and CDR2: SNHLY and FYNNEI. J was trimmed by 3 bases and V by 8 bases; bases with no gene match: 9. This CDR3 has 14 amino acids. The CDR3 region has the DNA TGTGCCAGCCGCCCTGGGACAGAGTACTATGGCTACACCTTC. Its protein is CASRPGTEYYGYTF.

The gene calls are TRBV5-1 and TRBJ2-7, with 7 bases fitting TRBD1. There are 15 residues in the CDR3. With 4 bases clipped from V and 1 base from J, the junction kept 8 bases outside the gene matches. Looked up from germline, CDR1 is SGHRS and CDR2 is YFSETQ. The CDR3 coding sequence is TGCGCCAGCAGCGGAACAGGGGTCGATTCCTACGAGCAGTACTTC. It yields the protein CASSGTGVDSYEQYF. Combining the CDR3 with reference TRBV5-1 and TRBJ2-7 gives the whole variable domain KAGVTQTPRYLIKTRGQQVTLSCSPISGHRSVSWYQQTPGQGLQFLFEYFSETQRNKGNFPGRFSGRQFSNSRSEMNVSTLELGDSALYLCASSGTGVDSYEQYFGPGTRLTVT.

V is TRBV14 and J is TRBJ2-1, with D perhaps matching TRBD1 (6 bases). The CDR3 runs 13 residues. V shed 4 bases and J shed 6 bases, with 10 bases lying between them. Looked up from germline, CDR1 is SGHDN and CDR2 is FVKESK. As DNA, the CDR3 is TGTGCCAGCAGCCTTCGACAGGTCAATGAGCAGTTCTTC. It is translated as CASSLRQVNEQFF.

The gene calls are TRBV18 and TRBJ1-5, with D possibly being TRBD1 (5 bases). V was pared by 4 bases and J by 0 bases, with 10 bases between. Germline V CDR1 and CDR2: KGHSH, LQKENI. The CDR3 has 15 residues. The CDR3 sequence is CASSRTGDSNQPQHF. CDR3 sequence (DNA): TGTGCCAGCTCACGAACGGGGGATAGCAATCAGCCCCAGCATTTT.

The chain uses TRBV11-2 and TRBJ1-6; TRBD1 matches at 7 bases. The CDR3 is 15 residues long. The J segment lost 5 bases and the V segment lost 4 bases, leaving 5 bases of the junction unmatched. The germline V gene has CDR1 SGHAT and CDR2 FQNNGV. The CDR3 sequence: CASSSPDRHNSPLHF. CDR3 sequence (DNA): TGTGCCAGCAGCTCCCCGGACAGGCATAATTCACCCCTCCACTTT.

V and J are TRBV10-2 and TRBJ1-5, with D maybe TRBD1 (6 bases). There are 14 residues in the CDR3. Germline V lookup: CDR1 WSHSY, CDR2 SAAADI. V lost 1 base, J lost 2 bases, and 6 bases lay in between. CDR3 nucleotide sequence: TGCGCCAGCAGTGAGTGGACAGGCAATCAGCCCCAGCATTTT. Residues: CASSEWTGNQPQHF.

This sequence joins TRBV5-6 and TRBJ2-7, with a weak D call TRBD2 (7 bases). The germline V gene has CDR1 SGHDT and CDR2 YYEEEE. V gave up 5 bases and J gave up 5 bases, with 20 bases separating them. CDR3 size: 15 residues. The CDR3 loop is CASSRLEGGKNEQYV. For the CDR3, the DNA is TGTGCCAGCAGTCGACTCGAGGGGGGGAAGAACGAGCAGTACGTC.

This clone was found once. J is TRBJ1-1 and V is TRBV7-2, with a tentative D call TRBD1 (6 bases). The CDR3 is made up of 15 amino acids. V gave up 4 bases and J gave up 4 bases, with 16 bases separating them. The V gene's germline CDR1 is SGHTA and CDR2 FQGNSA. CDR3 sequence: CASSSSRGVGTEAFF. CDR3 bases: TGTGCCAGCAGCTCCAGCAGGGGAGTGGGCACTGAAGCTTTCTTT.

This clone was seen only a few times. CDR3 loop: CASSVGQGDYGYTF. The CDR3 nucleotides read TGTGCCAGCAGTGTTGGACAGGGAGACTATGGCTACACCTTC. The V and J genes are TRBV28 and TRBJ1-2, with 8 bases aligning to TRBD1. This CDR3 is built from 14 residues. Germline lookup yields CDR1 MDHEN and CDR2 SYDVKM. With 5 bases clipped from V and 3 bases from J, the junction kept 5 bases outside the gene matches.

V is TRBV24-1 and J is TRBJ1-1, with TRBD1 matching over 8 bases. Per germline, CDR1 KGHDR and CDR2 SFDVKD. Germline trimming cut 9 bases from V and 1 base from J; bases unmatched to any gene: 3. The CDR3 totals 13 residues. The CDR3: CATSGTGNTEAFF. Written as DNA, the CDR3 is TGTGCCACCTCCGGGACAGGGAACACTGAAGCTTTCTTT.

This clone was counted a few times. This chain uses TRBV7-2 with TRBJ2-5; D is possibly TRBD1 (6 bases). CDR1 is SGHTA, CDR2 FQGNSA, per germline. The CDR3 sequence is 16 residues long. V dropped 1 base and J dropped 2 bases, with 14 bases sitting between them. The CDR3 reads CASSLVGDMEQETQYF. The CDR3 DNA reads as TGTGCCAGCAGCTTAGTAGGGGACATGGAACAAGAGACCCAGTACTTC.

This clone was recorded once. The CDR3 coding sequence is TGCGCCAGCAGCCAGGCCGGGGTTGGAAACACCATATATTTT. This encodes CASSQAGVGNTIYF. J is TRBJ1-3 and V is TRBV4-1, with D unresolved. CDR3 length: 14 residues. Trimming pared 3 bases from V and 3 bases from J, leaving 9 bases between. Germline CDR1 MGHRA, CDR2 YSYEKL.

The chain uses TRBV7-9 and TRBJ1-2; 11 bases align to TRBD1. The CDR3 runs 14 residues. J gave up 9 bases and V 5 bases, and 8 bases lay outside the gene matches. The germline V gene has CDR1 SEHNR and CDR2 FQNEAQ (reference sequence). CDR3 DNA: TGTGCCAGCAGCCCCTCGGGGACAGGGGGGAGCTACACCTTC. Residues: CASSPSGTGGSYTF.

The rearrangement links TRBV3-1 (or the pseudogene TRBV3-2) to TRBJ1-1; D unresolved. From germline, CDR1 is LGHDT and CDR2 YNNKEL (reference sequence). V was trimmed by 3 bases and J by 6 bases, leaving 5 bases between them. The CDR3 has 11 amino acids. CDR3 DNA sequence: TGTGCCAGCAGCCATTCCGCTGAAGCTTTCTTT. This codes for CASSHSAEAFF.

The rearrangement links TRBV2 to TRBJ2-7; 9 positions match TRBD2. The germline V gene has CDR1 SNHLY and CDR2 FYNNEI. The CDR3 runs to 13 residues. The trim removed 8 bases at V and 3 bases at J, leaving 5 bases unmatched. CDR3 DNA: TGTGCCAGCGATAGCGGGAGAGACTACGAGCAGTACTTC. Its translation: CASDSGRDYEQYF.

CDR3 DNA sequence: TGTGCCAGCAGCTCGGGGACAGGGATCAAGCCCCAGCATTTT. It codes for CASSSGTGIKPQHF. V gene TRBV5-6 combines with J gene TRBJ1-5; TRBD1 aligns across 9 bases. CDR1 and CDR2 (germline): SGHDT, YYEEEE. Germline trimming cut 3 bases from V and 8 bases from J; bases unmatched to any gene: 6. The CDR3 loop spans 14 amino acids.

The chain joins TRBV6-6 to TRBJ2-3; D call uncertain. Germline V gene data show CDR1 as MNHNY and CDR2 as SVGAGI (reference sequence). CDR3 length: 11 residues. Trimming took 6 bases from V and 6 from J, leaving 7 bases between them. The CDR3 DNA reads TGTGCCAGCAGCGCTAAGGATACGCAGTATTTT. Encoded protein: CASSAKDTQYF.

The CDR3 DNA reads as TGTGCCAGCGGTCTAAGGGGGGAGCAGTTCTTC. This translates into CASGLRGEQFF. This chain links TRBV2 with TRBJ2-1; TRBD1 might be the D (6 bases). Trimming stripped 8 bases from V and 10 bases from J, with 12 bases between. Germline CDR1 and CDR2: SNHLY and FYNNEI. The CDR3 totals 11 residues. The variable domain in full, with the rest retrieved from reference TRBV2 and TRBJ2-1, is EPEVTQTPSHQVTQMGQEVILRCVPISNHLYFYWYRQILGQKVEFLVSFYNNEISEKSEIFDDQFSVERPDGSNFTLKIRSTKLEDSAMYFCASGLRGEQFFGPGTRLTVL.